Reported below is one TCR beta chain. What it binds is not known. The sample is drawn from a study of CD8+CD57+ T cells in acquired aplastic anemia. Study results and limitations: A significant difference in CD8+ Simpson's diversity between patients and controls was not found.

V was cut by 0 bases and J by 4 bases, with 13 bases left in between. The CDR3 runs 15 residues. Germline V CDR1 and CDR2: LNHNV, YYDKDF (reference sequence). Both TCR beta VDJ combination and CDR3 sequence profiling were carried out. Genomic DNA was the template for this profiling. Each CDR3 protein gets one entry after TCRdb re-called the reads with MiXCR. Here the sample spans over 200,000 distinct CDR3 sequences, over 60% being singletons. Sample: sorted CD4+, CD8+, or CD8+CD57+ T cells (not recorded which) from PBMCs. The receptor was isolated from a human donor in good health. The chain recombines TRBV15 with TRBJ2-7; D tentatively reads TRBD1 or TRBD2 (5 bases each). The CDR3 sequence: CATSRDKGRPYEQYF. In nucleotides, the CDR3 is TGTGCCACCAGCAGAGATAAGGGACGTCCTTACGAGCAGTACTTC. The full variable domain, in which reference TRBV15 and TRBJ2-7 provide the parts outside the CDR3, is DAMVIQNPRYQVTQFGKPVTLSCSQTLNHNVMYWYQQKSSQAPKLLFHYYDKDFNNEADTPDNFQSRRPNTSFCFLDIRSPGLGDTAMYLCATSRDKGRPYEQYFGPGTRLTVT.